This note documents a single TCR beta chain sequence. These data belong to a study of CD8 T cells in ankylosing spondylitis. The CDR3 covers 13 residues. The V gene's germline CDR1 is SNHLY and CDR2 FYNNEI. V was clipped by 8 bases and J by 9 bases, with 17 bases between them. TCRdb independently ran MiXCR on the 5' RACE reads; one entry per CDR3 protein. The sample has 380,000 or so distinct CDR3 sequences; 20% are singletons. Sequenced input: blood, either unsorted or a sorted T cell fraction (not recorded which). The receptor comes from a male donor with ankylosing spondylitis or in good health (not recorded which). The rearrangement links TRBV2 to TRBJ2-1; D is possibly TRBD1 or TRBD2 (5 bases each). The CDR3 loop reads CASGLPGSVEQFF. CDR3 bases: TGTGCCAGCGGCTTACCAGGGAGTGTTGAGCAGTTCTTC. The entire variable domain, with the rest obtained from reference TRBV2 and TRBJ2-1, is as follows: EPEVTQTPSHQVTQMGQEVILRCVPISNHLYFYWYRQILGQKVEFLVSFYNNEISEKSEIFDDQFSVERPDGSNFTLKIRSTKLEDSAMYFCASGLPGSVEQFFGPGTRLTVL.